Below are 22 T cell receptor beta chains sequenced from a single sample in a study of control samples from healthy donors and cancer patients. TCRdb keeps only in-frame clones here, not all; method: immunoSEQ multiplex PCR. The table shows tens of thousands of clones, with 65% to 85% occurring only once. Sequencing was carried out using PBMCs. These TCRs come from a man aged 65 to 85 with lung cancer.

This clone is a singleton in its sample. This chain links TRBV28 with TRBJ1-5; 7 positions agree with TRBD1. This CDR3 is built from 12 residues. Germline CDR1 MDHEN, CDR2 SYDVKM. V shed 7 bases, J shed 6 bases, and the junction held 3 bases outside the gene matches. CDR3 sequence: CASTTGSQPQHF. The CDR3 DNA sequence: TGTGCCAGCACGACAGGGAGTCAGCCCCAGCATTTT.

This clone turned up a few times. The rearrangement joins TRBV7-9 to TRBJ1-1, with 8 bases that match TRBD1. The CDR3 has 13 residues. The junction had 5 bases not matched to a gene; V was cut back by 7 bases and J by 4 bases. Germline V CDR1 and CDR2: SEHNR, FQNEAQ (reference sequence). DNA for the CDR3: TGTGCCAGCAAGACAGGGGCACGCACTGAAGCTTTCTTT. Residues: CASKTGARTEAFF. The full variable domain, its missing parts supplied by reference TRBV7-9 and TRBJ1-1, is DTGVSQNPRHKITKRGQNVTFRCDPISEHNRLYWYRQTLGQGPEFLTYFQNEAQLEKSRLLSDRFSAERPKGSFSTLEIQRTEQGDSAMYLCASKTGARTEAFFGQGTRLTVV.

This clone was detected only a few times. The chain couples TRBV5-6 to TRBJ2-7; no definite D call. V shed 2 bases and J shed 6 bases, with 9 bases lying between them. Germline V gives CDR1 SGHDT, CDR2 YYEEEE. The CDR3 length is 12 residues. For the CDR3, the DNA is TGTGCCAGCAGCTTACGAAGGGTCGAGCAGTACTTC. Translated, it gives CASSLRRVEQYF.

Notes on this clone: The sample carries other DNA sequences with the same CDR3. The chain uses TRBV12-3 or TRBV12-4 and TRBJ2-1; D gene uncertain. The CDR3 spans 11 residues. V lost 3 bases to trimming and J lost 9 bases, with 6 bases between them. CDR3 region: CASSFGSEQFF. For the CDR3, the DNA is TGTGCCAGCAGTTTCGGTAGTGAGCAGTTCTTC.

This CDR3 reads CASIRRQGLREQFF. The CDR3 DNA is TGTGCCAGTATTCGTCGACAGGGGCTGCGGGAGCAGTTCTTC. The gene calls are TRBV19 and TRBJ2-1; TRBD1 matches 8 bases. V was clipped by 7 bases and J by 10 bases; unmatched bases: 12. The CDR3 spans 14 residues. The germline V gene encodes CDR1 LNHDA and CDR2 SQIVND (reference sequence).

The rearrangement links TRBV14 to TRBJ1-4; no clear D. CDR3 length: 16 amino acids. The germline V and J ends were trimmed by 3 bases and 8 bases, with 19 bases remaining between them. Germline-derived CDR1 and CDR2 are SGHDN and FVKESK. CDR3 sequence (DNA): TGTGCCAGCAGCCAGGATCTGGGTGTCGGGAACGAAAAACTGTTTTTT. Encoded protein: CASSQDLGVGNEKLFF.

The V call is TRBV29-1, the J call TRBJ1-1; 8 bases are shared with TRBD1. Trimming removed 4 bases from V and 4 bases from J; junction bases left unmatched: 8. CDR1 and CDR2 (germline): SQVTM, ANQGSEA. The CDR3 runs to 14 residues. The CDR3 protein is CSVVRGQGGTEAFF. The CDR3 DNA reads TGCAGCGTTGTAAGAGGACAGGGTGGCACTGAAGCTTTCTTT.

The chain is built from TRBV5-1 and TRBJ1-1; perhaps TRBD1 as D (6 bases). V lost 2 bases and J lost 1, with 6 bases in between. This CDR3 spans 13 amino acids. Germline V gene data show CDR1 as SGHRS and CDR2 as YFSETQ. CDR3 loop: CASSLQGNTEAFF. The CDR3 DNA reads TGCGCCAGCAGCTTACAGGGGAACACTGAAGCTTTCTTT.

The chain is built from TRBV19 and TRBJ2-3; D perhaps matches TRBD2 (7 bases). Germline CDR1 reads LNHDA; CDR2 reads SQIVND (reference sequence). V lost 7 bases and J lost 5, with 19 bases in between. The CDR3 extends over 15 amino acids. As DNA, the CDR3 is TGTGCCAGTACTCTTGGGAGGGGGGCAGGAGATACGCAGTATTTT. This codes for CASTLGRGAGDTQYF.

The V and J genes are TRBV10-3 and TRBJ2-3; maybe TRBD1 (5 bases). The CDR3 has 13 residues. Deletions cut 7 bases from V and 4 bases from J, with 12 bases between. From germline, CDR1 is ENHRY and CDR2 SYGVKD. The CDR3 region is CAINPDTSDTQYF. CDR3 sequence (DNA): TGTGCCATCAACCCGGACACTTCAGATACGCAGTATTTT.

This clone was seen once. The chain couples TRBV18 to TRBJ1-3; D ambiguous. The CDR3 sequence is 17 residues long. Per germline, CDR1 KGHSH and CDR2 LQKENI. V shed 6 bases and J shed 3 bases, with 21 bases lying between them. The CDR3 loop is CASSHRVTARGGNTIYF. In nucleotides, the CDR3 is TGTGCCAGCTCCCACAGAGTGACGGCCCGTGGTGGAAACACCATATATTTT.

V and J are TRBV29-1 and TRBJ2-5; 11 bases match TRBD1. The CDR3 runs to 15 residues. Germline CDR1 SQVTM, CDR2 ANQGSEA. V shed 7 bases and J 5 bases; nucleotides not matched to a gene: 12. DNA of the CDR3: TGCAGCGCTTCTTTGTACGGACAGGGGGCCGAGACCCAGTACTTC. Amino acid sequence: CSASLYGQGAETQYF.

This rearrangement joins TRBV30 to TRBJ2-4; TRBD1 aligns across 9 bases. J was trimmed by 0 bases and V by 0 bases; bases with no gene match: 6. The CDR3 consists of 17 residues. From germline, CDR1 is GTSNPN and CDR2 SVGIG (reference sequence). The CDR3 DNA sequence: TGTGCCTGGAGTGTACGGACAGGGGCTCTAGCCAAAAACATTCAGTACTTC. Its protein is CAWSVRTGALAKNIQYF.

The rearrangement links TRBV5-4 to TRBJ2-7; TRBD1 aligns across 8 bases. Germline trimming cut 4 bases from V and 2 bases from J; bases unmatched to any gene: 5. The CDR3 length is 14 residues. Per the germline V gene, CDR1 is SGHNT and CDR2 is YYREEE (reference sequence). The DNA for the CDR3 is TGTGCCAGCAGCACCATGACAGGGGCCTACGAGCAGTACTTC. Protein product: CASSTMTGAYEQYF.

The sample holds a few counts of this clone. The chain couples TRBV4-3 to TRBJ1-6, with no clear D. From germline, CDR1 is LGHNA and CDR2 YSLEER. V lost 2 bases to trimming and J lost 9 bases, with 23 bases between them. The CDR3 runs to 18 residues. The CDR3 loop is CASSQLAGAGAAGSPLHF. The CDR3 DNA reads TGCGCCAGCAGCCAACTCGCTGGAGCAGGAGCTGCTGGTTCACCCCTCCACTTT.

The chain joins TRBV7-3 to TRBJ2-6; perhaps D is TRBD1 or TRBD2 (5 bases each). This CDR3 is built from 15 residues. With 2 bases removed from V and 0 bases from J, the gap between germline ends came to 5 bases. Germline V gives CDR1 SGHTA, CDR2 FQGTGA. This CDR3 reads CASSLGGSGANVLTF. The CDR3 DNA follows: TGTGCCAGCAGCTTAGGGGGCTCTGGGGCCAACGTCCTGACTTTC.

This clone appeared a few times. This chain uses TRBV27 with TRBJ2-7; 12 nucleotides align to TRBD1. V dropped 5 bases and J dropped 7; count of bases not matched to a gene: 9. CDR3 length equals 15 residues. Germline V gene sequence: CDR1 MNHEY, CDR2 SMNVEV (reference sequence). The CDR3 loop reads CASSLPGTGGWEQYF. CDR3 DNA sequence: TGTGCCAGCAGTCTCCCCGGGACAGGGGGCTGGGAGCAGTACTTC.

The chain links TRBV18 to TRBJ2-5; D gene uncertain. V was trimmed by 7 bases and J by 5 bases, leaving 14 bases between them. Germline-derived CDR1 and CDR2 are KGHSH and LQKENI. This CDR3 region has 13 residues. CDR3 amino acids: CASFKGISETQYF. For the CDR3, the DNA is TGTGCCAGCTTTAAAGGCATTTCGGAGACCCAGTACTTC.

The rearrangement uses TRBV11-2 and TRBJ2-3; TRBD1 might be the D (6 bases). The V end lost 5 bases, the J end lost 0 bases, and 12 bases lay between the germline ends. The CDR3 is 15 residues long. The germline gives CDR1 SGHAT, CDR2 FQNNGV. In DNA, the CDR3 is TGTGCCAGCAGCCACATCGGGACAAGCACAGATACGCAGTATTTT. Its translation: CASSHIGTSTDTQYF. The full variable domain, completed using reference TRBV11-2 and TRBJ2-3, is EAGVAQSPRYKIIEKRQSVAFWCNPISGHATLYWYQQILGQGPKLLIQFQNNGVVDDSQLPKDRFSAERLKGVDSTLKIQPAKLEDSAVYLCASSHIGTSTDTQYFGPGTRLTVL.

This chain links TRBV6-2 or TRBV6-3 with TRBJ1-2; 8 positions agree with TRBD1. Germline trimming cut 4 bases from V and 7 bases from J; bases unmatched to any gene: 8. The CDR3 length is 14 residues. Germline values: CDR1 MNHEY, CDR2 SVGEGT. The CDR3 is CASSLSGGASGYTF. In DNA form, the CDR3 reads TGTGCCAGCAGTTTATCAGGGGGCGCAAGTGGCTACACCTTC.

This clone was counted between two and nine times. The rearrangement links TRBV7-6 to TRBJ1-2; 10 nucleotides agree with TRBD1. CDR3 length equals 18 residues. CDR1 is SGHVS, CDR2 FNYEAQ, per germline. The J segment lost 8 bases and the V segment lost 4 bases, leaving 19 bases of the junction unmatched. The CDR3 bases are TGTGCCAGCAGCTCAATCAGGGACAGGGGATACTTTACGAGGGGCTACACCTTC. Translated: CASSSIRDRGYFTRGYTF.

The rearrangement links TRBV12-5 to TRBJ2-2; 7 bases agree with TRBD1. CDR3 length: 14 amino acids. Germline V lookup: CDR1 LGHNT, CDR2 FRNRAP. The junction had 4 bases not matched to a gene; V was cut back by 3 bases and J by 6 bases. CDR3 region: CASGLDRVPGELFF. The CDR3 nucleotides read TGTGCTAGTGGTTTAGACAGGGTCCCCGGGGAGCTGTTTTTT.